This T cell receptor (beta chain) was found in a study of T cell responses to AZD1222 COVID-19 vaccine. Study in general: Pooling covered second doses at about 4 or about 12 weeks.

Some clones are missing from TCRdb's copy, which holds only in-frame ones; the method was immunoSEQ multiplex PCR. The sample includes some 120,000 clones, 85% to 95% of them seen just once. This clone appeared once. Its antigen remains unidentified. Study conclusions and caveats: Nearly half of unique spike-specific TCRs reportedly avoided B.1.351 and B.1.1.7 mutated regions. Breadth and depth of Spike-specific TCRs rose after two AZD1222 doses. Donors, mostly white British, included more females; clonal diversity was possibly underestimated.

The clonotype was recovered from an adult in good health. This specimen was peripheral blood, taken on day 0 of AZD1222 vaccination.

Written as DNA, the CDR3 is TGTGCCACCAGCAGGCGTTTCCGGGATGGTGGCTACACCTTC. Its translation is CATSRRFRDGGYTF. The chain couples TRBV15 to TRBJ1-2; D gene uncertain. Per the germline V gene, CDR1 is LNHNV and CDR2 is YYDKDF (reference sequence). The CDR3 totals 14 residues. The V gene lost 3 bases and the J gene lost 7 bases, with 15 bases spanning the gap.